This entry describes one T cell receptor beta chain. Its antigen remains unknown. This sample is part of a study of read filtering for tumor transcriptome and immune sequencing. As for the study in general: Patients were about 18 male and roughly 15 female, mean age 65.9 years, range roughly 47 to 80. After DNase treatment, RNA was made into whole-transcriptome libraries. Study conclusions and caveats: The sorted CD138-negative fraction was a mixed bone marrow immune population, not purified T cells. Correlation between methods rose after single-read clonotypes were removed.

The library was built from about 400 ng RNA with molecular barcoded adaptors for alpha/delta and beta/gamma chains. TCRdb used MiXCR to reprocess the reads, holding one entry per CDR3 protein. The sample has 100,000 to 150,000 distinct CDR3 sequences; 10% to 15% are singletons. The sequence came from a donor aged 40 or over with multiple myeloma. Source material: a population of CD138-negative cells sorted from bone marrow.

Here the CDR3 reads CASRATGVSGNTIYF. The CDR3 nucleotides read TGTGCCAGCCGGGCTACAGGGGTTTCTGGAAACACCATATATTTT. The chain joins TRBV28 to TRBJ1-3; 7 bases map to TRBD1. There are 15 residues in the CDR3. The germline V gene encodes CDR1 MDHEN and CDR2 SYDVKM. V gave up 8 bases and J gave up 1 base; unmatched junction bases: 8.